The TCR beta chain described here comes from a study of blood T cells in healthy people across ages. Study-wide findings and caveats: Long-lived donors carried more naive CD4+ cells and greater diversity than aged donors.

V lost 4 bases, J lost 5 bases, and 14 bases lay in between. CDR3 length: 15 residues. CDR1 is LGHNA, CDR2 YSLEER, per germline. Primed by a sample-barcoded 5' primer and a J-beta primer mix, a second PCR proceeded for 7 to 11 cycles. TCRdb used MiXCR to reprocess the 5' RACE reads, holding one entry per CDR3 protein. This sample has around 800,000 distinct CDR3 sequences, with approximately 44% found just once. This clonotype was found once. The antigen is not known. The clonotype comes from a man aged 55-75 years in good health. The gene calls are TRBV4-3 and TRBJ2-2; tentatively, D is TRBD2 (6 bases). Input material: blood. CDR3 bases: TGCGCCAGCAGCCTAGGGACTTCTATAACCGGGGAGCTGTTTTTT. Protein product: CASSLGTSITGELFF.